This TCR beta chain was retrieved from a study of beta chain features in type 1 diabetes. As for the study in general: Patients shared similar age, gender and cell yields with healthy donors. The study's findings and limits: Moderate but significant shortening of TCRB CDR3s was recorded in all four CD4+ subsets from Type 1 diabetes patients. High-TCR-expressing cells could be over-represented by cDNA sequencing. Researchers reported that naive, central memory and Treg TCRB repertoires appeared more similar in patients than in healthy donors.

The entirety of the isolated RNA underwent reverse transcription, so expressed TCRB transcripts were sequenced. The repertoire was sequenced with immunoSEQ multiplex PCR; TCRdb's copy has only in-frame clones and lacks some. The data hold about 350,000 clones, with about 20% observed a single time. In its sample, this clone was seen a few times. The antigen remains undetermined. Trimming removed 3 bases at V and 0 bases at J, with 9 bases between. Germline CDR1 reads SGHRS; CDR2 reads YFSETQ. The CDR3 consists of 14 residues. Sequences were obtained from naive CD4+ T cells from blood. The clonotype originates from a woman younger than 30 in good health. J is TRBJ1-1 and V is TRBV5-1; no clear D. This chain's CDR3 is CASSSQIMNTEAFF. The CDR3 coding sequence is TGCGCCAGCAGCTCACAGATCATGAACACTGAAGCTTTCTTT.